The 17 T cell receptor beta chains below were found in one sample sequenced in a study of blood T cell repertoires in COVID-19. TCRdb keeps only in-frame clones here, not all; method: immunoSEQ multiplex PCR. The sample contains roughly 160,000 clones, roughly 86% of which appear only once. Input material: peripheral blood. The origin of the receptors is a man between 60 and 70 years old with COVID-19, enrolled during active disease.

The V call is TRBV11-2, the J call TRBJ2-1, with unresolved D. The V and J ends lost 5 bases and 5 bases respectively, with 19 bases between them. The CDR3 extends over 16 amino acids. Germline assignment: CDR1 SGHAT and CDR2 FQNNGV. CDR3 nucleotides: TGTGCCAGCAGCATCCGGCCCACAGACCTTAACAATGAGCAGTTCTTC. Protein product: CASSIRPTDLNNEQFF.

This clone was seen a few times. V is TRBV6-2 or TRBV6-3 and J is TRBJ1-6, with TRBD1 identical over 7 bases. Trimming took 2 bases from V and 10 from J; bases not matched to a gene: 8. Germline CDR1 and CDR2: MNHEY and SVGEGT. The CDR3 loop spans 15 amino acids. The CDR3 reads CASSYQDRTRSPLHF. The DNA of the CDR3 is TGTGCCAGCAGTTACCAGGACAGGACGCGGTCACCCCTCCACTTT.

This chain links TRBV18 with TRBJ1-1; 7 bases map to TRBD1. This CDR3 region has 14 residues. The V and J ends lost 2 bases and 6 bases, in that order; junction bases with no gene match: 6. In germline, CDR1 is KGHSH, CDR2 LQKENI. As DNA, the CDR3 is TGTGCCAGCTCACCAGACAGGGTAAGCGCTGAAGCTTTCTTT. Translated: CASSPDRVSAEAFF.

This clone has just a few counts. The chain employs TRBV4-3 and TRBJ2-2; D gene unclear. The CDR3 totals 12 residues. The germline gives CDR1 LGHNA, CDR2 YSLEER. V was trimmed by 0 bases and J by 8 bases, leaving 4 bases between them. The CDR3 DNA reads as TGCGCCAGCAGCCAAGATATGGGGGAGCTGTTTTTT. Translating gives CASSQDMGELFF.

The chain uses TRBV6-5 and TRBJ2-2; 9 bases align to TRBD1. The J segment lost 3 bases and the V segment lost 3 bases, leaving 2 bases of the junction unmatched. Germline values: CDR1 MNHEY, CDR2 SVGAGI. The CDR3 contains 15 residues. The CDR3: CASSYGTGYTGELFF. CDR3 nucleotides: TGTGCCAGCAGTTATGGGACAGGGTACACCGGGGAGCTGTTTTTT.

The CDR3 DNA reads TGTGCCAGCAGCTCACCCACACCAGGGGGCACTGAAGCTTTCTTT. This gives the protein CASSSPTPGGTEAFF. The chain uses TRBV6-6 and TRBJ1-1; 7 bases are a match to TRBD1. Unmatched junction bases numbered 11, after V lost 6 bases and J lost 4 bases. The CDR3 totals 15 residues. Germline V gene lookup returns CDR1 MNHNY and CDR2 SVGAGI (reference sequence).

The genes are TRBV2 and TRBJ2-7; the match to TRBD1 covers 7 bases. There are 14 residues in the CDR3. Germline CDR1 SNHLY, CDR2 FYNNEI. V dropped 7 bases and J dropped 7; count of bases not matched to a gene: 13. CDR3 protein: CASTEGQPIREQYF. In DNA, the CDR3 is TGTGCCAGCACTGAGGGACAGCCCATTCGGGAGCAGTACTTC. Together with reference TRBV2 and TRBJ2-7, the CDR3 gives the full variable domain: EPEVTQTPSHQVTQMGQEVILRCVPISNHLYFYWYRQILGQKVEFLVSFYNNEISEKSEIFDDQFSVERPDGSNFTLKIRSTKLEDSAMYFCASTEGQPIREQYFGPGTRLTVT.

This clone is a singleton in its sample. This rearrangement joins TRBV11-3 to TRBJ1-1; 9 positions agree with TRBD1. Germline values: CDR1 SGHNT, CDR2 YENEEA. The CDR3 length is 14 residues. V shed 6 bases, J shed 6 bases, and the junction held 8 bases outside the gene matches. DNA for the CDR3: TGTGCCAGCAGTACCGGGACAGGGTTACCTGAAGCTTTCTTT. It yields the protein CASSTGTGLPEAFF.

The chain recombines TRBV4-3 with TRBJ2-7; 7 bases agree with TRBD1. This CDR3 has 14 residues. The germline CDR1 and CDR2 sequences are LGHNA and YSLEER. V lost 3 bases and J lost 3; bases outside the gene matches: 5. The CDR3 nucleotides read TGCGCCAGCAGCCAGGGGACAGCGAACTACGAGCAGTACTTC. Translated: CASSQGTANYEQYF.

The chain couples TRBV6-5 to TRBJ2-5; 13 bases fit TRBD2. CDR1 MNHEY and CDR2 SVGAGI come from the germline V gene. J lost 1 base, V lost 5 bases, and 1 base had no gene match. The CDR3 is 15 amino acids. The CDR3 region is CASSRLAGGQETQYF. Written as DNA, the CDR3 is TGTGCCAGCAGTAGACTAGCGGGGGGCCAAGAGACCCAGTACTTC.

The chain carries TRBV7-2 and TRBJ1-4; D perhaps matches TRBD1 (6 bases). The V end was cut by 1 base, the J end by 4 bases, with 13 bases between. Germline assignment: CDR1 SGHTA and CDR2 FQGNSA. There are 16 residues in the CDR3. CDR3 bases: TGTGCCAGCAGCTTAGGGCAGGGGAGTTTTAATGAAAAACTGTTTTTT. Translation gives CASSLGQGSFNEKLFF.

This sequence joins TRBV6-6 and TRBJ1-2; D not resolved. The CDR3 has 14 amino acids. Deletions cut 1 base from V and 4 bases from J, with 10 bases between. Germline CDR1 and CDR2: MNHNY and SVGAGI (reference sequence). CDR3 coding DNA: TGTGCCAGCAGTTACTACCCAGGCGTCTATGGCTACACCTTC. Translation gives CASSYYPGVYGYTF.

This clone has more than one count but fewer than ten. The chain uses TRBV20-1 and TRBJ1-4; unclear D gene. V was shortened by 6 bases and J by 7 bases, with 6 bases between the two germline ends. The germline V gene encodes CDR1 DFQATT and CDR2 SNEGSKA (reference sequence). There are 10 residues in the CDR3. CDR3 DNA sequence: TGCAGTGCCCTGAGTGAAAAACTGTTTTTT. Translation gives CSALSEKLFF.

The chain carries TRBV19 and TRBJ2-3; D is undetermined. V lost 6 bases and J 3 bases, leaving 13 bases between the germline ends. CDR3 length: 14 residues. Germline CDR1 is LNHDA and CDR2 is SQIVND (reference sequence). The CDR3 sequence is CASRNSLKTDTQYF. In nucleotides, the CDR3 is TGTGCCAGTAGAAACAGCCTAAAGACAGATACGCAGTATTTT.

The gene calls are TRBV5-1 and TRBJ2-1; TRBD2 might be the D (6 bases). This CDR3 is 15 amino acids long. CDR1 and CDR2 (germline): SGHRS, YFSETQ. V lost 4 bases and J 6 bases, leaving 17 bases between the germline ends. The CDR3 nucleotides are TGCGCCAGCAGCCCGGGACTGACGATTAGCAATGAGCAGTTCTTC. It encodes CASSPGLTISNEQFF.

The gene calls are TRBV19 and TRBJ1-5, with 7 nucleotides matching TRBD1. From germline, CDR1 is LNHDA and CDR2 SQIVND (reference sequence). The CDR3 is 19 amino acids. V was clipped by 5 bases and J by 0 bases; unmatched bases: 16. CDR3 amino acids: CASSAIQGVAGFSNQPQHF. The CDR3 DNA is TGTGCCAGTAGTGCCATCCAGGGGGTGGCGGGTTTTAGCAATCAGCCCCAGCATTTT.

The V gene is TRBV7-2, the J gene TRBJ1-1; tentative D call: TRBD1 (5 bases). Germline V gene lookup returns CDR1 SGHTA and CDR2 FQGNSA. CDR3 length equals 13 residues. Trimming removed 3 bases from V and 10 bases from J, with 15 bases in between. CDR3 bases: TGTGCCAGCAGCTTGCAAACAGGATTTGGAGCTTTCTTT. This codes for CASSLQTGFGAFF.